This TCR beta chain was identified during a study of tissue T cells after allogeneic stem cell transplantation. Regarding the study as a whole: Within patients, tissue anatomy strongly shaped TCR repertoire composition. The study did not identify alloreactive or antigen-specific tissue TCRs, and some clones might be persisting host cells.

A word on this clone: Its target is not known. These gene names are mouse names. The CDR3 end lies 1 residue beyond the end of the read and is filled in from the germline J gene.

Germline V gene data show CDR1 as NNHNN and CDR2 as SYGAGS (reference sequence). This CDR3 contains 12 residues. V was pared by 3 bases and J by 4 bases, with 8 bases between. Assay used: immunoSEQ multiplex PCR; TCRdb lists only in-frame clones, some missing. The sample records about 20,000 clones, 60% to 75% being singletons. Sequenced input: spleen. This TCR derives from a female BALB/c mouse in good health. The strain's MHC: H2-d. The chain employs TRBV13-2 and TRBJ2-7, with D uncertain. CDR3 DNA, as far as it was read: TGTGCCAGCGGTGTAGAGGGATATGAACAGTAC. This sequence encodes CASGVEGYEQY. The entire CDR3 protein is CASGVEGYEQYF.